A single T cell receptor (beta chain) is shown here with its context. Its matching antigen is unknown. V was trimmed by 6 bases and J by 5 bases, leaving 8 bases between them. This CDR3 has 11 residues. Germline V gene data show CDR1 as MNHNS and CDR2 as SASEGT. This entry comes from a study of tumor-infiltrating lymphocytes in localized non-small cell lung cancer. Notes on the study in general: Higher tumor T cell infiltration than in uninvolved lung was supported by TCRbeta sequencing.

Sequencing used immunoSEQ multiplex PCR; TCRdb keeps in-frame clones, though not all of them. The table records more than 10,000 clones, roughly 85% of them present only once. This clonotype was obtained from a human donor with non-small cell lung cancer. This chain joins TRBV6-1 and TRBJ2-7; D is undetermined. The specimen was uninvolved lung tissue not adjacent to the tumor. CDR3 sequence (DNA): TGTGCCAGCAGATCGCTCCACGAGCAGTACTTC. Translation: CASRSLHEQYF.